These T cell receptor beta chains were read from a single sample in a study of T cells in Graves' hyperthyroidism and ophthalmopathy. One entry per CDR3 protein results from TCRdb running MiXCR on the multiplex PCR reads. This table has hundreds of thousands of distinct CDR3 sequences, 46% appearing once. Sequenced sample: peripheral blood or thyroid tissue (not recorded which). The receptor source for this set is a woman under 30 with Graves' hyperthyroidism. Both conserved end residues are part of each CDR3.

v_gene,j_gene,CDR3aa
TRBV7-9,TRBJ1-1,CASSIPGSGDTEAFF
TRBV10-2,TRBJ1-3,CASRSRALGNTIYF
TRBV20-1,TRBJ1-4,CSARSFNEKLFF
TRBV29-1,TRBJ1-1,CSLNTEAFF
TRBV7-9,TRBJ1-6,CASSLTVPYNSPLHF
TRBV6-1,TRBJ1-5,CASSARGGGHPQHF
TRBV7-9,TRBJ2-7,CASSHPTGSTLYEQYF
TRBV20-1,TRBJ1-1,CSARGAFDTEAFF
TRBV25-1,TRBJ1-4,CASSETGGYEKLFF
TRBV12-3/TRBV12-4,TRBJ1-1,CASRNEGRTEAFF
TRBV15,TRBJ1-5,CATSRDLPLDIYQPQHF
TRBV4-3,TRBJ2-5,CASSQERVGGPGETQYF
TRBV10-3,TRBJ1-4,CATRPPGTGNEKLFF
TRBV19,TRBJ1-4,CASSMPATAKQKLFF
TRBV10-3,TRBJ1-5,CATATTGPPPGPQHF
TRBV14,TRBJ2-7,CASSPRGRTSSYEQYF
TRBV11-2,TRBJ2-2,CASNRDSAGELFF
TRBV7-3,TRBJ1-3,CASSGGTGGYGNTIYF
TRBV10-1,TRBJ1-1,CVINGYTEAFF
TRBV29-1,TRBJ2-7,CSVRGAGVLADTYEQYF
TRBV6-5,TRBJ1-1,CASSWGRSWTEAFF
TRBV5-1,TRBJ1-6,CASSSSPADYLGSPLHF
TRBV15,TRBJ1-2,CATSGNQQGNYGYTF
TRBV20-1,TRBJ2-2,CSAPDGSRGGELFF
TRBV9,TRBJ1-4,CASSLTVEGEKLFF
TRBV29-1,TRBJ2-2,CSVAIVTTGELFF
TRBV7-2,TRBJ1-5,CASSHYNGLDNQPQHF
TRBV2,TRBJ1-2,CASSEEGIAWHTF
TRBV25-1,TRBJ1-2,CASRGTTTAHYGYTF
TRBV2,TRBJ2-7,CASSEAGGWGNSPYEQYF
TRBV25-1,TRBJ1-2,CASSQVTGYGYTF
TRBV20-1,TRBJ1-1,CSARDSQGPEAFF
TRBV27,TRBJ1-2,CASRPVENYGYTF
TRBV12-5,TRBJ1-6,CASGETANSPLHF
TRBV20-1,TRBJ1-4,CSAIETGGFEELFF
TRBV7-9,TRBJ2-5,CASSLGGTGKETQYF
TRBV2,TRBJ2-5,CASSERGGLETQYF
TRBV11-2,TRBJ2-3,CASSSERGNTDTQYF
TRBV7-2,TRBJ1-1,CASSSPQGAQNTEAFF
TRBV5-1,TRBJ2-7,CASSLGMNYEQYF
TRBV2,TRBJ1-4,CTSRDRLDGRNEKLFF
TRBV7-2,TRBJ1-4,CASSSGTNEKLFF